The clone carrying this TCR beta chain has a single count. The data were taken from a study of T cell responses to AZD1222 COVID-19 vaccine. Germline loops: CDR1 LGHDT, CDR2 YNNKEL (reference sequence). V was cut by 4 bases and J by 7 bases, with 20 bases left in between. This CDR3 is built from 15 residues. Some clones are missing from TCRdb's copy, which holds only in-frame ones; the method was immunoSEQ multiplex PCR. The sample lists about 120,000 clones, about 90% occurring once. This receptor was identified in an adult who received the AZD1222 COVID-19 vaccine. The sequenced sample was peripheral blood, obtained 28 days after the second AZD1222 dose. The V call is TRBV3-1 (or the pseudogene TRBV3-2), the J call TRBJ2-7; D not certain. As DNA, the CDR3 is TGTGCCAGCAGCCTCAAAGGATGGGTAGTAGAGGAGCAGTACTTC. Translated: CASSLKGWVVEEQYF.